The present entry profiles one TCR beta chain with its context. What it binds is not known. This PCR relied on a set of 60 Vbeta primers and 13 Jbeta primers. Data came from immunoSEQ multiplex PCR; TCRdb stores just in-frame clones and leaves some out. The sample lists about 160,000 clones, 70% to 90% seen once, with around 2.1% in the top ten. The data were taken from a study of cytomegalovirus exposure and HLA in healthy donors. Overall study findings and caveats: For most subjects, TCR beta sequences were reported to predict HLA-A and HLA-B alleles with accuracy. The study designated over 150 TCR beta chains cytomegalovirus-associated. Later analysis showed most CMV-associated TCR beta chains appearing HLA-restricted. Previously analyzed data showed that most TCR beta V segments were productive at a frequency of about 87% or about 30%.

The receptor's source is a man aged 18 to 29 in good health and CMV-seropositive. Sequencing input: PBMCs.

The CDR3 region is CAIGAGGASYGYTF. CDR3 in DNA: TGTGCCATCGGAGCAGGGGGAGCATCCTATGGCTACACCTTC. The chain joins TRBV10-3 to TRBJ1-2, with 7 bases that match TRBD1. The CDR3 extends over 14 amino acids. Trimming took 8 bases from V and 4 from J; bases not matched to a gene: 10. Germline loops: CDR1 ENHRY, CDR2 SYGVKD.